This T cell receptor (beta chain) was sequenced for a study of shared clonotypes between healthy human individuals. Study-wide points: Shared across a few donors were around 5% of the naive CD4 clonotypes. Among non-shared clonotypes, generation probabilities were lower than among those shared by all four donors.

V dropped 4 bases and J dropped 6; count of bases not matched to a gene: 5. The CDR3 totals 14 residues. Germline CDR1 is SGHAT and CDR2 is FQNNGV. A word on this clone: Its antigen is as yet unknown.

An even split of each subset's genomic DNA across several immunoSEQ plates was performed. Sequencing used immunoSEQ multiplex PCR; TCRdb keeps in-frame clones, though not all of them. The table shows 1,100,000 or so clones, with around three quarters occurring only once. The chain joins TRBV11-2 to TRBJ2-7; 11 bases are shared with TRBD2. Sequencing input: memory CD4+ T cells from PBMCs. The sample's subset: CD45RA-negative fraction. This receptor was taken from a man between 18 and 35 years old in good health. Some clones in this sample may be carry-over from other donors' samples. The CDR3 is CASSSDLAGGEQYF. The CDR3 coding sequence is TGTGCCAGCAGCTCCGACCTAGCGGGGGGCGAGCAGTACTTC.